This T cell receptor (beta chain) was recorded in a study of cytomegalovirus exposure and HLA in healthy donors. The PCR ran on 60 Vbeta and 13 Jbeta primers. The protocol was immunoSEQ multiplex PCR, while the TCRdb copy is restricted to in-frame clones and leaves out a portion. The sample lists over 85,000 clones, 77% occurring once. The V end was cut by 3 bases, the J end by 7 bases, with 13 bases between. CDR1 is SGHNT and CDR2 is YENEEA in the germline V gene. This CDR3 region has 14 residues. In the case of this clone: The antigen remains undetermined.

Points from the study as a whole: Prior analysis indicated that the majority of TCR beta V segments exhibited productivity approximately 87% or approximately 30% of the time. Beyond CMV serostatus, there was no information to go on about immune exposure. When the data were analyzed later, several of the most significant clusters appeared to be linked to common viral pathogens.

The rearrangement joins TRBV11-3 to TRBJ2-1; possible D gene TRBD2, 5 bases. The origin of this receptor is a female donor in good health and CMV-seronegative. The sequenced sample consisted of PBMCs. The CDR3 coding sequence is TGTGCCAGCAGCTTCCACCGAGGGTCAAATGAGCAGTTCTTC. Protein: CASSFHRGSNEQFF.